One sample yielded the 27 T cell receptor beta chains listed below, sequenced in a study of blood T cells in healthy people across ages. The use of a sample-barcoded 5' primer and a J-beta primer mix characterized a second PCR of roughly 6 to 11 cycles. From the 5' RACE reads, TCRdb called clonotypes with MiXCR, one entry per CDR3 protein. There are some 1.5 million distinct CDR3 sequences in the sample; roughly 43% occur only once, and around 4% lies in the top ten. The sequenced sample consisted of blood. The receptors were gathered from a young woman in good health.

This clonotype was counted a few times. This rearrangement joins TRBV28 to TRBJ2-5; 7 nucleotides align to TRBD2. Germline V gene sequence: CDR1 MDHEN, CDR2 SYDVKM. The trim removed 9 bases at V and 1 base at J, leaving 11 bases unmatched. This CDR3 contains 15 residues. The CDR3 DNA reads as TGTGCCAGTAGAACGGGGGGTGGGCTCCAAGAGACCCAGTACTTC. This sequence encodes CASRTGGGLQETQYF.

CDR3 in DNA: TGTGCCAGCAGTTATCAACAGCCCAACTCCGAGCAGTACTTC. Protein product: CASSYQQPNSEQYF. The chain uses TRBV6-5 and TRBJ2-7, with D unclear. CDR1 MNHEY and CDR2 SVGAGI come from the germline V gene. V dropped 3 bases and J dropped 6 bases, with 15 bases sitting between them. The CDR3 runs to 14 residues.

This sequence joins TRBV20-1 and TRBJ2-1; D call uncertain. CDR3 length equals 14 residues. Germline CDR1 is DFQATT and CDR2 is SNEGSKA (reference sequence). The V end was cut by 6 bases, the J end by 5 bases, with 17 bases between. In DNA form, the CDR3 reads TGCAGTGCCCCCTCTGGCTTAGAAAACAATGAGCAGTTCTTC. Its translation is CSAPSGLENNEQFF.

This chain joins TRBV9 and TRBJ2-1; TRBD2 agrees at 7 bases. TRBJ2-7 explains the end of the DNA better; the J call may be wrong. This CDR3 contains 16 residues. The germline CDR1 and CDR2 sequences are SGDLS and YYNGEE. CDR3 loop: CASSVGGAGSYNEQYF. In nucleotides, the CDR3 is TGTGCCAGCAGCGTAGGTGGAGCGGGGTCCTACAATGAGCAGTACTTC.

CDR3 in amino acids: CSARDFWGASNQPQHF. In nucleotides, the CDR3 is TGCAGTGCTAGAGATTTTTGGGGGGCTAGCAATCAGCCCCAGCATTTT. J is TRBJ1-5 and V is TRBV20-1; a possible D gene is TRBD1 (6 bases). The V gene's germline CDR1 is DFQATT and CDR2 SNEGSKA (reference sequence). V lost 0 bases, J lost 0 bases, and 12 bases lay in between. The CDR3 extends over 16 amino acids.

This sequence joins TRBV4-2 and TRBJ1-1; D is ambiguous. Germline V gene data show CDR1 as LGHNA and CDR2 as YNFKEQ. Trimming took 3 bases from V and 1 from J, leaving 6 bases between them. This CDR3 contains 13 residues. CDR3 DNA sequence: TGTGCCAGCAGCCAGGTCAAGAACACTGAAGCTTTCTTT. It yields the protein CASSQVKNTEAFF.

This chain uses TRBV2 with TRBJ2-7; 7 bases agree with TRBD2. The CDR3 has 17 amino acids. The trim removed 3 bases at V and 7 bases at J, leaving 18 bases unmatched. CDR1 and CDR2 from the germline V gene are SNHLY and FYNNEI. CDR3 sequence: CASSEVRAAGPLNEQYF. CDR3 DNA: TGTGCCAGCAGTGAGGTCCGGGCAGCGGGACCACTAAATGAGCAGTACTTC.

The DNA for the CDR3 is TGTGCCAGCAGTACGTTACAGGGCATTGGCTATGGCTACACCTTC. Translated, it gives CASSTLQGIGYGYTF. The rearrangement uses TRBV27 and TRBJ1-2; possibly TRBD1 for D (6 bases). This CDR3 spans 15 amino acids. Germline-derived CDR1 and CDR2 are MNHEY and SMNVEV (reference sequence). V was cut by 5 bases and J by 4 bases, with 17 bases left in between.

This clonotype was counted only a few times. The chain uses TRBV28 and TRBJ2-5; D is uncertain. CDR1 is MDHEN, CDR2 SYDVKM, per germline. The CDR3 sequence is 11 residues long. Trimming took 6 bases from V and 4 from J, leaving 6 bases between them. CDR3 residues: CASSDIETQYF. The CDR3 DNA reads as TGTGCCAGCAGCGATATAGAGACCCAGTACTTC.

This rearrangement joins TRBV5-5 to TRBJ2-7; 12 bases agree with TRBD2. This CDR3 has 15 residues. Germline V gives CDR1 SGHKS, CDR2 YYEKEE (reference sequence). Trimming cost V 1 base and J 7 bases; bases outside gene matches: 6. This CDR3 is CASSLWLAGGQEQYF. Written as DNA, the CDR3 is TGTGCCAGCAGCTTGTGGCTAGCGGGGGGGCAGGAGCAGTACTTC.

This clonotype has a handful of counts. This rearrangement joins TRBV28 to TRBJ1-2; D is perhaps TRBD1 (6 bases). V lost 5 bases and J 8 bases, leaving 18 bases between the germline ends. Germline V CDR1 and CDR2: MDHEN, SYDVKM. The CDR3 covers 14 residues. The CDR3 bases are TGTGCCAGCAGTCAAGGGGGGAGATCAGGCGGCTACACCTTC. Its protein is CASSQGGRSGGYTF.

This clonotype was seen ten or more times. The genes are TRBV7-2 and TRBJ2-3, with D uncertain. V lost 1 base and J 4 bases, leaving 12 bases between the germline ends. Germline loops: CDR1 SGHTA, CDR2 FQGNSA. CDR3 length equals 15 residues. CDR3 loop: CASSLVPGGADTQYF. CDR3 DNA: TGTGCCAGCAGCTTAGTCCCAGGTGGCGCAGATACGCAGTATTTT.

The J gene is TRBJ2-1, the V gene TRBV6-2 or TRBV6-3; a weak D match, TRBD1 (5 bases). Germline V gene data show CDR1 as MNHEY and CDR2 as SVGEGT. This CDR3 has 14 amino acids. Trimming removed 10 bases at V and 10 bases at J, with 23 bases between. The CDR3 loop reads CATRNDRHSYEQFF. The CDR3 DNA follows: TGTGCCACCCGAAACGACAGACACTCCTACGAGCAGTTCTTC.

CDR3 nucleotide sequence: TGCGCCAGCAGCCAAGATTCCCAAACTAGCGGGAGCTACAATGAGCAGTTCTTC. Encoded protein: CASSQDSQTSGSYNEQFF. V is TRBV4-1 and J is TRBJ2-1, with 11 nucleotides matching TRBD2. Per germline, CDR1 MGHRA and CDR2 YSYEKL. CDR3 length equals 18 residues. V was pared by 0 bases and J by 3 bases, with 7 bases of the junction left unmatched.

In the case of this clonotype: Compared with germline, one end of the junction differs, possibly owing to a read error. The chain joins TRBV2 to TRBJ1-4, with D possibly matching TRBD1 (5 bases). The CDR3 covers 12 residues. Germline values: CDR1 SNHLY, CDR2 FYNNEI. CDR3 DNA sequence: TGTGTCAGCAGAGGGGTAAGGGAAAAACTGTTTTTT. Protein: CVSRGVREKLFF.

This clonotype was observed a few times. The CDR3 is CASSFQPAGVSNEQYF. In DNA form, the CDR3 reads TGCGCCAGCAGCTTTCAACCAGCGGGGGTTTCGAACGAGCAGTACTTC. V usage is TRBV5-1 and J usage is TRBJ2-7, with 8 bases lining up with TRBD2. With V trimmed by 2 bases and J by 5 bases, 12 bases remained unmatched. Per germline, CDR1 SGHRS and CDR2 YFSETQ. The CDR3 has 16 residues.

Ten or more counts support this clonotype. The chain has TRBV4-3 and TRBJ1-5; D perhaps matches TRBD1 (5 bases). The CDR3 extends over 14 amino acids. Per the germline V gene, CDR1 is LGHNA and CDR2 is YSLEER. Between the trimmed V and J ends, which lost 0 bases and 5 bases, there was a span of 8 bases. DNA of the CDR3: TGCGCCAGCAGCCAAGATTTAGGGGATCAGCCCCAGCATTTT. Translating gives CASSQDLGDQPQHF.

The chain couples TRBV12-3 or TRBV12-4 to TRBJ2-7; D is undetermined. The CDR3 has 10 amino acids. V was trimmed by 7 bases and J by 6 bases, leaving 7 bases between them. The CDR3 loop is CASTRCEQYF. The CDR3, as DNA: TGTGCCAGCACCCGATGCGAGCAGTACTTC.

This clonotype has only a few counts. V and J are TRBV5-6 and TRBJ2-7; 7 nucleotides line up with TRBD2. The germline V gene encodes CDR1 SGHDT and CDR2 YYEEEE. The J segment lost 0 bases and the V segment lost 2 bases, leaving 5 bases of the junction unmatched. This CDR3 has 15 amino acids. The CDR3 here is CASSFVREDSYEQYF. The CDR3 bases are TGTGCCAGCAGCTTCGTCCGGGAGGACTCCTACGAGCAGTACTTC.

This clonotype was recorded a few times. The V gene is TRBV5-1, the J gene TRBJ2-4; TRBD1 is a possible D gene (5 bases). Deletions cut 3 bases from V and 2 bases from J, with 9 bases between. The CDR3 extends over 14 amino acids. Germline V gives CDR1 SGHRS, CDR2 YFSETQ. CDR3 bases: TGCGCCAGCAGCTCCGACAGACCCAAAAACATTCAGTACTTC. Translating gives CASSSDRPKNIQYF.

This sequence joins TRBV3-1 and TRBJ1-1; D is undetermined. The germline V and J ends were trimmed by 0 bases and 4 bases, with 12 bases remaining between them. This CDR3 contains 15 residues. The germline gives CDR1 LGHDT, CDR2 YNNKEL (reference sequence). The CDR3 region is CASSQDRGWGTEAFF. Here the CDR3 DNA reads TGTGCCAGCAGCCAAGATCGAGGGTGGGGCACTGAAGCTTTCTTT.

This clonotype was counted between two and nine times. The chain couples TRBV20-1 to TRBJ2-5, with D hard to call. CDR3 size: 13 residues. V was trimmed by 3 bases and J by 4 bases, leaving 12 bases between them. Germline V lookup: CDR1 DFQATT, CDR2 SNEGSKA (reference sequence). This CDR3 reads CSARGWQRETQYF. CDR3 nucleotides: TGCAGTGCTAGGGGGTGGCAGAGAGAGACCCAGTACTTC.

In its sample, this clonotype was seen a few times. For the CDR3, the DNA is TGTGCCAGCAGCTTAAATAGGGAGGACAATGAGCAGTTCTTC. Translated: CASSLNREDNEQFF. The V call is TRBV7-2, the J call TRBJ2-1, with D perhaps TRBD2 (6 bases). Germline lookup yields CDR1 SGHTA and CDR2 FQGNSA. The CDR3 spans 14 residues. V shed 2 bases and J shed 5 bases, with 10 bases lying between them.

Note on this clonotype: This may come from a read error, since a much larger clone is one base off. J is TRBJ2-7 and V is TRBV20-1, with TRBD2 identical over 11 bases. With V trimmed by 5 bases and J by 7 bases, 19 bases remained unmatched. CDR1 is DFQATT, CDR2 SNEGSKA, per germline (reference sequence). The CDR3 is made up of 17 amino acids. Here the CDR3 DNA reads TGCAGTGCTCTCGGCCGGACTAGCGGGCACTCCTACAATGAGCAGTACTTC. It is translated as CSALGRTSGHSYNEQYF.

The CDR3 spells CASSYQGRNTEAFF. The CDR3 DNA reads TGTGCCAGCAGTTACCAGGGGCGAAACACTGAAGCTTTCTTT. This sequence joins TRBV6-5 and TRBJ1-1; D might be TRBD1 (6 bases). CDR1 and CDR2 (germline): MNHEY, SVGAGI. Trimming pared 2 bases from V and 2 bases from J, leaving 9 bases between. The CDR3 runs 14 residues.

This rearrangement joins TRBV15 to TRBJ2-7; 10 bases map to TRBD2. Unmatched junction bases numbered 3, after V lost 0 bases and J lost 4 bases. This CDR3 is 15 amino acids long. Germline CDR1 LNHNV, CDR2 YYDKDF (reference sequence). The CDR3 loop reads CATSREAGGHYEQYF. CDR3 in DNA: TGTGCCACCAGCAGAGAAGCGGGAGGGCATTACGAGCAGTACTTC.

The V call is TRBV10-3, the J call TRBJ1-4; 7 nucleotides match TRBD1. CDR1 ENHRY and CDR2 SYGVKD come from the germline V gene. Trimming took 4 bases from V and 6 from J; bases not matched to a gene: 5. The CDR3 totals 14 residues. The CDR3, as DNA: TGTGCCATCAGTGGACAGGGTCTTTATGAAAAACTGTTTTTT. Translation gives CAISGQGLYEKLFF.